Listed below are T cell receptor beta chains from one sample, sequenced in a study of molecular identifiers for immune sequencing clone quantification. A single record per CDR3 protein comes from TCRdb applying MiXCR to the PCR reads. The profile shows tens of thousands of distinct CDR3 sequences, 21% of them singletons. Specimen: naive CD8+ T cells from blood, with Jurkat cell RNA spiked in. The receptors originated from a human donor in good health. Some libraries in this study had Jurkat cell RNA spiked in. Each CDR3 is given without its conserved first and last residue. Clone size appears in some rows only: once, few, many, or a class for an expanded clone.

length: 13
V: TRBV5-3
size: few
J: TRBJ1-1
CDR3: ACSARPYGWSEAF

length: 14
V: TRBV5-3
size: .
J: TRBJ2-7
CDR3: ASSLGGGQLTYEQY

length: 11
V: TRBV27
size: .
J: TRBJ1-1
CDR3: ASSLNGITEAF

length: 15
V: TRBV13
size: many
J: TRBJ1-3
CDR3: ASSLMAGGTGGNTIY

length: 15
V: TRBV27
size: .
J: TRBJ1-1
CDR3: ASSLRPRDSLNTEAF

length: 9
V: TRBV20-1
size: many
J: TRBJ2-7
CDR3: SARGSYEQY

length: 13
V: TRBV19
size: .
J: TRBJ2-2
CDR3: ASSIVYGSTGELF

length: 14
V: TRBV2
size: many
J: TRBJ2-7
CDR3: ASSVGAHRSSYEQY

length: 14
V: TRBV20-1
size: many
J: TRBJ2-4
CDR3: SANEHGGAAKNIQY

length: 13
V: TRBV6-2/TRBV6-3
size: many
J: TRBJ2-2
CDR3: ASSLLAGSTGELF